This T cell receptor (beta chain) is from a study of T cell responses to AZD1222 COVID-19 vaccine. Study-level information: Combined were second doses at about 4 or about 12 weeks. Study findings and constraints: Baseline seropositivity characterized only 5 to 7 AZD1222 recipients. Donor demographics were predominantly white British with a female majority; clonal diversity may be underestimated.

This clone has just one count. Its target is not known. TCRdb's copy holds only in-frame clones and misses some; the assay was immunoSEQ multiplex PCR. The sample has roughly 120,000 clones, under 95% seen once; the top ten hold 7.5% to 9%. V dropped 4 bases and J dropped 5 bases, with 15 bases sitting between them. Germline V gene lookup returns CDR1 LGHDT and CDR2 YNNKEL (reference sequence). The CDR3 runs to 14 residues. The J gene is TRBJ2-7, the V gene TRBV3-1 (or the pseudogene TRBV3-2); maybe TRBD1 (6 bases). The source was peripheral blood, collected on day 0 of AZD1222 vaccination. This TCR was recovered from an adult in good health. The CDR3 DNA follows: TGTGCCAGCAGCCCTACAGGGACCAATAACGAGCAGTACTTC. This encodes CASSPTGTNNEQYF.